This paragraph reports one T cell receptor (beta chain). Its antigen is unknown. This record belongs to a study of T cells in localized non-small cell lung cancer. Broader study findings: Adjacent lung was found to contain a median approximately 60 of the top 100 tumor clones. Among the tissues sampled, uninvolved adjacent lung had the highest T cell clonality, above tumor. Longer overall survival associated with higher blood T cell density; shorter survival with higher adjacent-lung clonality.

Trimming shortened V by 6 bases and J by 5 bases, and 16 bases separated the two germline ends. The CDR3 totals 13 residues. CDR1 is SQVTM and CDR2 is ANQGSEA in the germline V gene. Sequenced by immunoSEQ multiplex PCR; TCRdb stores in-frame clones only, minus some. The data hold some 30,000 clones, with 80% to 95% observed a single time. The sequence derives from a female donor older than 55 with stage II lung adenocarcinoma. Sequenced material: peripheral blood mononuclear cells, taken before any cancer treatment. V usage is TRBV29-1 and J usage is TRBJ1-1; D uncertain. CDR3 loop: CSVVRVAGTEAFF. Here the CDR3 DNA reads TGCAGCGTAGTAAGGGTGGCGGGGACTGAAGCTTTCTTT.